This note documents a single T cell receptor beta chain sequence. Its matching antigen is unknown. This entry comes from a study of T cells in localized non-small cell lung cancer. The study's findings and limits: Longer overall survival was seen with higher T cell density measured in blood. Sequencing was limited to one tumor region, leaving the possibility of heterogeneity open. Adjacent lung had a median approximately 57 of the 100 largest tumor clones.

The CDR3 sequence is 14 residues long. Trimming left V 11 bases short and J 8 bases short, with 21 bases between. CDR1 is LNHDA and CDR2 is SQIVND in the germline V gene (reference sequence). Only in-frame clones appear in the TCRdb table, and some are missing; sequencing was by immunoSEQ multiplex PCR. Of approximately 140,000 clones listed, 80% to 90% are singletons. This receptor was obtained from a female donor over 55 with stage I lung adenocarcinoma. J is TRBJ1-4 and V is TRBV19; maybe TRBD1 (5 bases). This specimen consisted of peripheral blood, obtained before any cancer treatment. The DNA of the CDR3 is TGTGCCTCCAGACAGTTTGCAGGGAGAGAAAAACTGTTTTTT. As protein: CASRQFAGREKLFF.